This record concerns one T cell receptor (beta chain) sequence. This sample was included in a study of T-cell memory formation after mild COVID-19. Trimming removed 1 base at V and 7 bases at J, with 16 bases between. From germline, CDR1 is MGHRA and CDR2 YSYEKL. This CDR3 contains 15 residues. TCRdb independently ran MiXCR on the 5' RACE reads; one entry per CDR3 protein. There are roughly 450,000 distinct CDR3 sequences in the sample; 15% to 20% occur only once, and roughly 12% lies in the top ten. This receptor was taken from an adult woman who had mild COVID-19 (a few samples of this study predate the infection). Cell type and time point are not known. The V call is TRBV4-1, the J call TRBJ1-1; tentative D call: TRBD1 (6 bases). The sequenced material came from PBMCs or a T cell subset sorted from them (not recorded which). The CDR3 DNA reads TGCGCCAGCAGCCAAGTGGTCAGGGGATTTGGTGAAGCTTTCTTT. Its protein is CASSQVVRGFGEAFF.